The 18 T cell receptor beta chains reported below all come from one sample, sequenced in a study of blood T cell repertoires in COVID-19. This table comes from immunoSEQ multiplex PCR, and its TCRdb copy is limited to in-frame clones, with some not included. The table has roughly 8,600 clones, about 81% seen once; the top ten hold 18%. Sequenced material: peripheral blood. All receptors derive from a human donor with active COVID-19. The donor label of this sample is uncertain.

The rearrangement uses TRBV6-5 and TRBJ2-7; D ambiguous. The CDR3 has 14 residues. Trimming pared 0 bases from V and 2 bases from J, leaving 8 bases between. Germline loops: CDR1 MNHEY, CDR2 SVGAGI. The CDR3 nucleotides read TGTGCCAGCAGTTACTCGGGCAGTACCTACGAGCAGTACTTC. As protein: CASSYSGSTYEQYF.

CDR3 DNA: TGCGCCAGCAGCCAAAAGTTCGGGGGGCATGAGCAGTTCTTC. Amino acid sequence: CASSQKFGGHEQFF. The J gene is TRBJ2-1, the V gene TRBV4-1, with TRBD2 as a possible D gene (7 bases). CDR3 length equals 14 residues. Trimming removed 2 bases from V and 8 bases from J, with 13 bases in between. Germline values: CDR1 MGHRA, CDR2 YSYEKL.

The rearrangement joins TRBV28 to TRBJ2-4; D unclear. V was cut by 10 bases and J by 0 bases, with 13 bases left in between. The CDR3 length is 14 residues. CDR1 is MDHEN, CDR2 SYDVKM, per germline. The CDR3 DNA follows: TGTGCCACCTATGGCGGTTTAGCCAAAAACATTCAGTACTTC. Protein: CATYGGLAKNIQYF.

By proportion, this clone is medium-sized (0.01 to 0.1%). The rearrangement joins TRBV3-1 (or the pseudogene TRBV3-2) to TRBJ2-7; unclear D gene. Per germline, CDR1 LGHDT and CDR2 YNNKEL (reference sequence). Trimming pared 1 base from V and 3 bases from J, leaving 4 bases between. The CDR3 sequence is 12 residues long. CDR3 in DNA: TGTGCCAGCAGCCAAGCCCGCTACGAGCAGTACTTC. Its translation: CASSQARYEQYF.

This chain links TRBV4-1 with TRBJ2-3; D might be TRBD2 (6 bases). The V and J ends lost 4 bases and 2 bases respectively, with 10 bases between them. The CDR3 length is 14 residues. CDR1 and CDR2 from the germline V gene are MGHRA and YSYEKL. The CDR3 protein is CASSPEGSTDTQYF. CDR3 sequence (DNA): TGCGCCAGCAGCCCGGAGGGGTCCACAGATACGCAGTATTTT.

V usage is TRBV24-1 and J usage is TRBJ2-3; 8 bases fit TRBD1. The CDR3 has 15 residues. V dropped 6 bases and J dropped 3; count of bases not matched to a gene: 7. Germline V gives CDR1 KGHDR, CDR2 SFDVKD. CDR3 sequence (DNA): TGTGCCACCAGTAGCCCAGGGGGCTTTACAGATACGCAGTATTTT. Translation gives CATSSPGGFTDTQYF.

This CDR3 is CASRPTSGRAFEQYF. The CDR3 coding sequence is TGTGCCAGCAGGCCGACTAGCGGGAGGGCCTTCGAGCAGTACTTC. The genes are TRBV27 and TRBJ2-7, with 14 bases aligning to TRBD2. The length of the CDR3 is 15 residues. Germline assignment: CDR1 MNHEY and CDR2 SMNVEV (reference sequence). Trimming cost V 6 bases and J 6 bases; bases outside gene matches: 7.

This rearrangement joins TRBV25-1 to TRBJ1-6; D is perhaps TRBD1 (6 bases). CDR1 and CDR2 from the germline V gene are MGHDK and SYGVNS. Trimming left V 3 bases short and J 4 bases short, with 10 bases between. The CDR3 is made up of 15 amino acids. For the CDR3, the DNA is TGTGCCAGCAGTGACCGGACAGATTATAATTCACCCCTCCACTTT. Its protein product is CASSDRTDYNSPLHF.

The chain combines TRBV27 with TRBJ2-4, with a tentative D call TRBD2 (6 bases). Germline V gene sequence: CDR1 MNHEY, CDR2 SMNVEV (reference sequence). CDR3 length: 17 amino acids. Trimming took off 6 bases at V and 0 bases at J, with 18 bases between the two ends. CDR3 sequence reads: CASRGFGGAIAKNIQYF. As DNA, the CDR3 is TGTGCCAGCAGAGGATTCGGCGGGGCTATAGCCAAAAACATTCAGTACTTC.

The chain links TRBV3-1 (or the pseudogene TRBV3-2) to TRBJ2-5; 10 bases map to TRBD2. This CDR3 is built from 18 residues. CDR1 and CDR2 (germline): LGHDT, YNNKEL (reference sequence). J lost 2 bases, V lost 3 bases, and 12 bases had no gene match. CDR3 loop: CASSQYPAGGPDQETQYF. The CDR3 bases are TGTGCCAGCAGCCAGTACCCAGCGGGAGGGCCGGATCAAGAGACCCAGTACTTC.

This chain connects TRBV19 to TRBJ1-5, with 7 bases fitting TRBD1. J lost 0 bases, V lost 2 bases, and 7 bases had no gene match. The CDR3 has 17 residues. Germline CDR1 is LNHDA and CDR2 is SQIVND (reference sequence). DNA for the CDR3: TGTGCCAGTAGTATACATAGCCGACAGGGTAGCAATCAGCCCCAGCATTTT. It translates to CASSIHSRQGSNQPQHF.

Note on this clone: An end of the junction differs from the germline gene, which may be a read error. The genes are TRBV7-7 and TRBJ2-1; D possibly corresponds to TRBD2 (7 bases). The CDR3 sequence is 15 residues long. Germline values: CDR1 SSHAT, CDR2 FNYEAQ (reference sequence). The CDR3 sequence is CASSNRGAGVDEQFF. CDR3 DNA sequence: TGTGCTAGCAGCAATCGGGGGGCGGGAGTCGATGAGCAGTTCTTC.

V gene TRBV19 combines with J gene TRBJ2-7; a possible D gene is TRBD2 (5 bases). Germline values: CDR1 LNHDA, CDR2 SQIVND (reference sequence). The CDR3 sequence is 15 residues long. V lost 6 bases, J lost 3 bases, and 18 bases lay in between. Written as DNA, the CDR3 is TGTGCCAGTAGCCCTTTGGACGGGAATATCTACGAGCAGTACTTC. This translates into CASSPLDGNIYEQYF.

CDR3: CASSKTSGEETQYF. The CDR3 coding sequence is TGTGCCAGCAGCAAGACTAGCGGAGAAGAGACCCAGTACTTC. The gene calls are TRBV6-6 and TRBJ2-5, with 9 bases aligning to TRBD2. CDR1 is MNHNY, CDR2 SVGAGI, per germline (reference sequence). This CDR3 spans 14 amino acids. V lost 6 bases and J lost 3; bases outside the gene matches: 5.

The rearrangement uses TRBV29-1 and TRBJ2-1, with a tentative D call TRBD2 (6 bases). The CDR3 has 13 residues. V lost 4 bases, J lost 10 bases, and 17 bases lay in between. Germline CDR1 is SQVTM and CDR2 is ANQGSEA. The CDR3 protein is CSVGAGGLWEQFF. The CDR3 DNA is TGCAGCGTTGGTGCAGGAGGGCTCTGGGAGCAGTTCTTC.

This clone came up once. This chain's CDR3 is CASSPSYSGANVLTF. The CDR3 DNA follows: TGTGCCAGCAGCCCCAGTTACTCTGGGGCCAACGTCCTGACTTTC. The V gene is TRBV11-3, the J gene TRBJ2-6; no reliable D call. Germline CDR1 is SGHNT and CDR2 is YENEEA. Trimming took 5 bases from V and 0 from J, leaving 8 bases between them. CDR3 length: 15 amino acids.

The chain is built from TRBV7-8 and TRBJ2-7, with D perhaps matching TRBD1 (6 bases). CDR1 and CDR2 (germline): SGHVS, FQNEAQ. The V end was cut by 4 bases, the J end by 3 bases, with 10 bases between. The CDR3 spans 13 residues. CDR3 nucleotide sequence: TGTGCCAGCAGCTCAGGGGTTTACTACGAGCAGTACTTC. Translated, it gives CASSSGVYYEQYF.

The V gene is TRBV30, the J gene TRBJ1-1, with a possible D match to TRBD1 (5 bases). Trimming left V 5 bases short and J 3 bases short, with 13 bases between. The CDR3 length is 13 residues. Per the germline V gene, CDR1 is GTSNPN and CDR2 is SVGIG (reference sequence). The DNA of the CDR3 is TGTGCCTGGGGCCTGGGGGGGTACACTGAAGCTTTCTTT. Its translation: CAWGLGGYTEAFF.